The 22 T cell receptor beta chains presented below share a single source sample, sequenced in a study of T cells after yellow fever vaccination. TCRdb re-called the 5' RACE reads with MiXCR, one entry per CDR3 protein. The table lists about 630,000 distinct CDR3 sequences, roughly an eighth of them singletons. This specimen consisted of PBMCs, obtained on the day of the yellow fever booster vaccination. The receptors stem from a young man who received the YFV17D yellow fever vaccine.

This chain uses TRBV4-2 with TRBJ2-7; D is ambiguous. The CDR3 extends over 14 amino acids. Trimming shortened V by 4 bases and J by 2 bases, and 12 bases separated the two germline ends. Germline CDR1 is LGHNA and CDR2 is YNFKEQ. CDR3 nucleotide sequence: TGTGCCAGCAGCCCCCCTCGTGGCCCCTACGAGCAGTACTTC. This gives the protein CASSPPRGPYEQYF.

This clonotype came up a few times. The chain links TRBV20-1 to TRBJ2-3, with D maybe TRBD1 (5 bases). The V and J ends lost 1 base and 2 bases respectively, with 10 bases between them. This CDR3 spans 14 amino acids. Germline lookup yields CDR1 DFQATT and CDR2 SNEGSKA (reference sequence). Here the CDR3 DNA reads TGCAGTGCTAGAGGCCTACAGGTCACAGATACGCAGTATTTT. It codes for CSARGLQVTDTQYF.

This chain links TRBV12-3 or TRBV12-4 with TRBJ1-1; 9 bases are shared with TRBD1. The CDR3 has 17 amino acids. The V gene end was trimmed by 2 bases and the J gene end by 0 bases; junction bases not matched to a gene: 7. CDR3 region: CASSLRGTGWMNTEAFF. The CDR3 DNA reads TGTGCCAGCAGTTTACGGGGGACAGGGTGGATGAACACTGAAGCTTTCTTT.

This chain uses TRBV10-3 with TRBJ2-2; maybe TRBD2 (5 bases). Looked up from germline, CDR1 is ENHRY and CDR2 is SYGVKD. The CDR3 loop spans 14 amino acids. Trimming took 6 bases from V and 7 from J, leaving 15 bases between them. CDR3 DNA sequence: TGTGCCATCAGGAGGGATATTCAAGGCGGGGAGCTGTTTTTT. Its translation is CAIRRDIQGGELFF.

The chain combines TRBV5-8 with TRBJ2-5; 8 bases fit TRBD1. This CDR3 region has 16 residues. Germline CDR1 reads SGHTS; CDR2 reads YDEGEE. J was trimmed by 3 bases and V by 0 bases; bases with no gene match: 7. In DNA form, the CDR3 reads TGTGCCAGCAGCTTGGGCCGATCGGACAGGGAAGAGACCCAGTACTTC. This encodes CASSLGRSDREETQYF.

This clonotype was detected a few times. The J gene is TRBJ2-3, the V gene TRBV5-1; the match to TRBD1 covers 8 bases. V lost 4 bases to trimming and J lost 2 bases; unmatched junction nucleotides: 9. Germline CDR1 is SGHRS and CDR2 is YFSETQ. CDR3 length: 16 residues. CDR3 nucleotides: TGCGCCAGCAGCCAAGATGGGACAGGACCCACAGATACGCAGTATTTT. Protein sequence: CASSQDGTGPTDTQYF.

This clonotype was counted only a few times. This chain connects TRBV3-1 to TRBJ1-5; D perhaps matches TRBD1 (6 bases). This CDR3 contains 14 residues. Germline V CDR1 and CDR2: LGHDT, YNNKEL (reference sequence). V lost 1 base and J 6 bases, leaving 10 bases between the germline ends. The CDR3 nucleotides are TGTGCCAGCAGCCAAGGAGGGGGGATTCAGCCCCAGCATTTT. It yields the protein CASSQGGGIQPQHF.

Many counts were recorded for this clonotype. V and J are TRBV5-1 and TRBJ2-1, with TRBD2 identical over 9 bases. Germline CDR1 is SGHRS and CDR2 is YFSETQ. The V segment lost 3 bases and the J segment 7 bases; nucleotides outside the gene matches: 11. The CDR3 covers 16 residues. DNA for the CDR3: TGCGCCAGCAGCTCGGGGGGAGCGGGAGGCTTTAATGAGCAGTTCTTC. This encodes CASSSGGAGGFNEQFF.

To note about this clonotype: The junction and the germline gene differ at one end; a read error may be behind it. The chain combines TRBV20-1 with TRBJ2-2; D perhaps matches TRBD2 (5 bases). Germline-derived CDR1 and CDR2 are DFQATT and SNEGSKA (reference sequence). This CDR3 is 16 amino acids long. CDR3 nucleotide sequence: TGCTGTGCTAGCTACCCCCCACACTCGAACACCGGGGAGCTGTTTTTT. This encodes CCASYPPHSNTGELFF.

This clonotype has just a few counts. CDR3 bases: TGCGCCAGCAGCCAACTCGGGCGGGGAGTGGATACGCAGTATTTT. The encoded protein is CASSQLGRGVDTQYF. This chain links TRBV4-3 with TRBJ2-3; TRBD2 might be the D (6 bases). Germline V gene sequence: CDR1 LGHNA, CDR2 YSLEER. This CDR3 is 15 amino acids long. Deletions cut 2 bases from V and 6 bases from J, with 15 bases between.

This clonotype was observed a few times. The chain uses TRBV4-3 and TRBJ2-3; D ambiguous. Germline CDR1 and CDR2: LGHNA and YSLEER. This CDR3 region has 14 residues. The V end lost 0 bases, the J end lost 3 bases, and 7 bases lay between the germline ends. CDR3 nucleotide sequence: TGCGCCAGCAGCCAAGAATGGAGTACAGATACGCAGTATTTT. Its translation: CASSQEWSTDTQYF.

This clonotype occurred a few times. The chain is built from TRBV14 and TRBJ2-1, with D possibly being TRBD1 or TRBD2 (7 bases each). Germline assignment: CDR1 SGHDN and CDR2 FVKESK. The germline V and J ends were trimmed by 6 bases and 12 bases, with 21 bases remaining between them. The CDR3 runs 14 residues. The CDR3 sequence is CASRATGTGEGQFF. For the CDR3, the DNA is TGTGCCAGCAGGGCGACAGGGACCGGGGAGGGGCAGTTCTTC.

The J gene is TRBJ2-3, the V gene TRBV20-1; D unresolved. CDR1 DFQATT and CDR2 SNEGSKA come from the germline V gene (reference sequence). The CDR3 loop spans 12 amino acids. The ends were cut back, 2 bases at V and 4 bases at J, with 7 bases in the middle. As DNA, the CDR3 is TGCAGTGCTAGACAGCCCGCAGATACGCAGTATTTT. This codes for CSARQPADTQYF.

The rearrangement links TRBV7-2 to TRBJ2-1; D remains unclear. Trimming shortened V by 3 bases and J by 7 bases, and 13 bases separated the two germline ends. Germline V lookup: CDR1 SGHTA, CDR2 FQGNSA. This CDR3 comprises 14 residues. The CDR3 DNA sequence: TGTGCCAGCAGCTTCGGCGTCCGGGCGAATGAGCAGTTCTTC. Residues: CASSFGVRANEQFF. Complete variable domain (other parts from reference TRBV7-2 and TRBJ2-1): GAGVSQSPSNKVTEKGKDVELRCDPISGHTALYWYRQSLGQGLEFLIYFQGNSAPDKSGLPSDRFSAERTGGSVSTLTIQRTQQEDSAVYLCASSFGVRANEQFFGPGTRLTVL.

About this clonotype: The junction departs from germline at one end; a sequencing error may be responsible. This chain joins TRBV20-1 and TRBJ1-1; no clear D gene. CDR3 length: 12 amino acids. CDR1 and CDR2 from the germline V gene are DFQATT and SNEGSKA (reference sequence). As DNA, the CDR3 is TGCAGTGCAAGAGCTGAGAACACTGAAGCTTTCTTT. This codes for CSARAENTEAFF.

This clonotype was detected only a few times. Mismatch with germline at one junction end may stem from a read error. V gene TRBV7-7 combines with J gene TRBJ2-1, with 9 nucleotides matching TRBD2. This CDR3 is 18 amino acids long. Germline V gives CDR1 SSHAT, CDR2 FNYEAQ (reference sequence). The CDR3 coding sequence is TGTGCTAGCAGCTTAGAGGTCTGGCGGGAGGGCCCGTACAATGAGCAGTTCTTC. Amino acids: CASSLEVWREGPYNEQFF.

The sample holds many counts of this clonotype. J is TRBJ1-2 and V is TRBV28; tentatively, D is TRBD1 (5 bases). Germline V CDR1 and CDR2: MDHEN, SYDVKM. V lost 7 bases to trimming and J lost 3 bases, with 9 bases between them. This CDR3 comprises 12 residues. CDR3 in DNA: TGTGCCAGCACTCAGGGTTACTATGGCTACACCTTC. Its protein is CASTQGYYGYTF.

In this sample, this clonotype turned up a few times. The rearrangement links TRBV10-3 to TRBJ2-5; D may be TRBD2 (6 bases). The CDR3 length is 15 residues. V was pared by 8 bases and J by 5 bases, with 21 bases between. Germline V gives CDR1 ENHRY, CDR2 SYGVKD. In DNA, the CDR3 is TGTGCCATCGGGAGAATTAGCGACCGGGGGGAGACCCAGTACTTC. It encodes CAIGRISDRGETQYF.

This clonotype was seen more than once but under ten times. The chain is built from TRBV15 and TRBJ1-1; D might be TRBD1 (5 bases). The germline V and J ends were trimmed by 0 bases and 4 bases, with 12 bases remaining between them. Germline CDR1 is LNHNV and CDR2 is YYDKDF (reference sequence). The CDR3 has 15 amino acids. The DNA of the CDR3 is TGTGCCACCAGCAGAGACAGGGCTTGGAGCACTGAAGCTTTCTTT. Translation: CATSRDRAWSTEAFF.

The chain carries TRBV6-2 or TRBV6-3 and TRBJ1-5; a weak D match, TRBD1 (5 bases). Germline V gives CDR1 MNHEY, CDR2 SVGEGT. The V and J ends lost 4 bases and 4 bases respectively, with 14 bases between them. The CDR3 covers 15 residues. DNA for the CDR3: TGTGCCAGCAGTTTCGGCTGGGGGGATAATCAGCCCCAGCATTTT. Protein product: CASSFGWGDNQPQHF.

V gene TRBV6-1 combines with J gene TRBJ1-1; a weak D match, TRBD1 (5 bases). CDR3 size: 16 residues. Germline CDR1 MNHNS, CDR2 SASEGT. The V end lost 3 bases, the J end lost 1 base, and 15 bases lay between the germline ends. CDR3 amino acids: CASSDPPGRTNTEAFF. In DNA, the CDR3 is TGTGCCAGCAGTGATCCTCCGGGGCGAACGAACACTGAAGCTTTCTTT.

V gene TRBV5-1 combines with J gene TRBJ1-1; unclear D gene. CDR3 length: 14 amino acids. Germline CDR1 is SGHRS and CDR2 is YFSETQ. V dropped 0 bases and J dropped 10 bases, with 16 bases sitting between them. The CDR3 region is CASSLDTNRDGAFF. DNA for the CDR3: TGCGCCAGCAGCTTGGACACGAACCGCGACGGAGCTTTCTTT.